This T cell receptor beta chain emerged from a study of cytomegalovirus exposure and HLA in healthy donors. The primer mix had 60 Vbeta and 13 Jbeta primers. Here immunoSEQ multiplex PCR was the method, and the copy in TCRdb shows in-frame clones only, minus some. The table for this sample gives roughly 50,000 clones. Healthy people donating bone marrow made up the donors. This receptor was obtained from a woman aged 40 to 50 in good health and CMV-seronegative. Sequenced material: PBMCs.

CDR3 in DNA: TGTGCCAGCTCACGGACAGACCTAGGCGAGCAGTACTTC. Translated, it gives CASSRTDLGEQYF. The chain uses TRBV18 and TRBJ2-7, with a weak D call TRBD1 (6 bases). The CDR3 sequence is 13 residues long. Trimming shortened V by 4 bases and J by 6 bases, and 13 bases separated the two germline ends. Germline CDR1 KGHSH, CDR2 LQKENI.